This T cell receptor beta chain is from a study of OX40 agonist ivuxolimab in advanced cancers. TCRdb's copy holds only in-frame clones and misses some; the assay was immunoSEQ multiplex PCR. This sample has about 96,000 clones, with 90% found just once. Germline lookup yields CDR1 LNHDA and CDR2 SQIVND (reference sequence). Between the trimmed V and J ends, which lost 5 bases and 6 bases, there was a span of 20 bases. CDR3 length: 16 residues. The J gene is TRBJ1-5, the V gene TRBV19; the D is unclear. The sequencing here drew on CD4+ or CD8+ T cells sorted from blood, taken in a trial of the OX40 agonist ivuxolimab. This TCR was recovered from an adult with an advanced solid tumor such as melanoma, head and neck, liver or kidney cancer. The CDR3 nucleotides are TGTGCCAGTAGTCCTATACCGGGAACGGCGGGTCAGCCCCAGCATTTT. Residues: CASSPIPGTAGQPQHF.